A single sample is the source of the 5 T cell receptor beta chains below, sequenced in a study of vaccination effects on CD4 cells after COVID-19. Clones were read by immunoSEQ multiplex PCR, and TCRdb kept only the in-frame ones, dropping some. The sample yields about 73,000 clones, under 85% seen once. These receptors' antigens are unknown. Sequencing in the ViraFEST assay came after antigen-specific CD4+ T cells had been expanded with viral peptide pools, which were used to stimulate PBMC. It was after more than nine days of culture that CD4+ T cells were isolated. Testing of the vaccine recipients showed negative nucleocapsid antibodies and no prior SARS-CoV-2 infection. The starting material was CD4+ T cells from PBMCs cultured with HCoV-NL63 spike peptides, obtained before COVID-19 vaccination. The receptors stem from a human donor who received a COVID-19 vaccine.

V and J are TRBV5-1 and TRBJ1-1, with a possible D match to TRBD1 (5 bases). V lost 4 bases to trimming and J lost 1 base, with 14 bases between them. In germline, CDR1 is SGHRS, CDR2 YFSETQ. This CDR3 spans 15 amino acids. DNA of the CDR3: TGCGCCAGCAGCCTCTCCGGGACCGAGAACACTGAAGCTTTCTTT. Encoded protein: CASSLSGTENTEAFF.

The CDR3 bases are TGTGCCAGCAGTGTCACGGGACTAGCGGCTAGGAGCTCCTACAATGAGCAGTTCTTC. As protein: CASSVTGLAARSSYNEQFF. The V and J genes are TRBV6-4 and TRBJ2-1, with 11 bases aligning to TRBD2. The ends lost 4 bases at V and 0 bases at J; junction bases unmatched: 11. This CDR3 comprises 19 residues. Per germline, CDR1 MRHNA and CDR2 SNTAGT.

This clone was seen a handful of times. This chain uses TRBV3-1 (or the pseudogene TRBV3-2) with TRBJ1-2; 9 bases agree with TRBD1. The CDR3 has 14 residues. Germline CDR1 reads LGHDT; CDR2 reads YNNKEL (reference sequence). V lost 4 bases to trimming and J lost 6 bases; unmatched junction nucleotides: 6. This CDR3 reads CASSLRQGENGYTF. Written as DNA, the CDR3 is TGTGCCAGCAGCCTTCGACAGGGGGAGAATGGCTACACCTTC.

This clone has a handful of counts. This chain links TRBV4-3 with TRBJ2-3, with D uncertain. The length of the CDR3 is 15 residues. With 0 bases removed from V and 9 bases from J, the gap between germline ends came to 16 bases. Germline CDR1 is LGHNA and CDR2 is YSLEER. The CDR3 coding sequence is TGCGCCAGCAGCCAAGAAATACGGTCCTACGGGACGCAGTATTTT. This codes for CASSQEIRSYGTQYF.

This chain links TRBV18 with TRBJ1-1; TRBD1 aligns across 9 bases. V gave up 4 bases and J gave up 3 bases; unmatched junction bases: 3. Germline assignment: CDR1 KGHSH and CDR2 LQKENI. The CDR3 extends over 14 amino acids. In DNA form, the CDR3 reads TGTGCCAGCTCACTGGACAGGGGCGACACTGAAGCTTTCTTT. Amino acids: CASSLDRGDTEAFF.